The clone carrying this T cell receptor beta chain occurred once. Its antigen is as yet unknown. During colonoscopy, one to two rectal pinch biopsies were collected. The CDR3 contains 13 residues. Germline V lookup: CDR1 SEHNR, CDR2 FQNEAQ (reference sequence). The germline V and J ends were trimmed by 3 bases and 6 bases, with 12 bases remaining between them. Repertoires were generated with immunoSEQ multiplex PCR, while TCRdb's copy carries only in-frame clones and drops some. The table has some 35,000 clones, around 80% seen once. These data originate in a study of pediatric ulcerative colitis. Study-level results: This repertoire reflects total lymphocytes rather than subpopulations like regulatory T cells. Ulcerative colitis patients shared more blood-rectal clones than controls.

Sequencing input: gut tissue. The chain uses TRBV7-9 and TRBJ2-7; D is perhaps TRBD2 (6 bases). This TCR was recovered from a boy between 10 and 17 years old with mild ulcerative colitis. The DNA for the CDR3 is TGTGCCAGCAGCTTCTCGGGGGTGCGCGAGCAGTACTTC. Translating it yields CASSFSGVREQYF.